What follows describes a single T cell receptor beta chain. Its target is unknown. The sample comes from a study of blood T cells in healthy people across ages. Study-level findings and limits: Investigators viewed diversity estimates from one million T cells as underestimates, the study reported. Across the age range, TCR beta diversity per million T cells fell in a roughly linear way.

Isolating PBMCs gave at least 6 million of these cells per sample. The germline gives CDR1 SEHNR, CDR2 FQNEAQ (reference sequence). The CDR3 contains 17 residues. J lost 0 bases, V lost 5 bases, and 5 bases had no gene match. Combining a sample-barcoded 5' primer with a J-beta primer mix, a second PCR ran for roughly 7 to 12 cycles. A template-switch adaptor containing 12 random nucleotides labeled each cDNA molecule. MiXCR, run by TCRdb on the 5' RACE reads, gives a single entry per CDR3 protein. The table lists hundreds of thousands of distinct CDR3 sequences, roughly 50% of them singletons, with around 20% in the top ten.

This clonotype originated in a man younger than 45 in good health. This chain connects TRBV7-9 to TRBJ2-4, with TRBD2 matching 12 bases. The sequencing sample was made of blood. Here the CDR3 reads CASSLSGLAGAKNIQYF. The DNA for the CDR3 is TGTGCCAGCAGCCTCTCGGGACTAGCGGGAGCCAAAAACATTCAGTACTTC.